A selection of T cell receptor delta chains follows, all from one sample in a study of gammadelta T cells in human blood. TCRdb reran clone calling via CATT on the RT-PCR reads. The table has some 1,200 delta-chain clones, approximately 1.5% seen once. Sequencing was performed on non-Vgamma9Vdelta2 gamma-delta T cells from adult blood. The receptors stem from a human donor. CDR3s include the opening cysteine and the closing phenylalanine or tryptophan. Each record gives: J gene, D gene, V gene, clone size, CDR3 protein, CDR3 DNA. The D gene is left open where the match is weak. Rows give clone size only sometimes, using once, few, many, or a class for an expanded clone.

j_call: TRDJ1; d_call: TRDD3; v_call: TRDV1; clone_size: large; cdr3_aa: CALGEQVPSYWGIPSEYTDKLIF; cdr3_nt: TGTGCTCTTGGGGAACAGGTGCCGTCGTACTGGGGGATACCCTCCGAATACACCGATAAACTCATCTTT
j_call: TRDJ1; d_call: -; v_call: TRDV1; clone_size: medium-sized; cdr3_aa: CALGDARPYPFTDKLIF; cdr3_nt: TGTGCTCTTGGGGATGCTCGCCCATACCCCTTCACCGATAAACTCATCTTT
j_call: TRDJ1; d_call: TRDD3; v_call: TRDV1; clone_size: large; cdr3_aa: CALGAKKPHYHYGGYAEGMRLTDKLIF; cdr3_nt: TGTGCTCTTGGGGCCAAAAAACCACATTACCATTATGGGGGATACGCGGAGGGGATGAGGCTCACCGATAAACTCATCTTT
j_call: TRDJ1; d_call: -; v_call: TRDV1; clone_size: large; cdr3_aa: CALGELGGAPSTDKLIF; cdr3_nt: TGTGCTCTTGGGGAACTCGGGGGTGCCCCCTCCACCGATAAACTCATCTTT
j_call: TRDJ1; d_call: TRDD3; v_call: TRDV1; clone_size: large; cdr3_aa: CALGEIVSFPRGILGDRYTDKLIF; cdr3_nt: TGTGCTCTTGGGGAAATAGTATCCTTTCCTAGGGGGATACTGGGGGATAGGTACACCGATAAACTCATCTTT
j_call: TRDJ1; d_call: TRDD3; v_call: TRDV3; clone_size: medium-sized; cdr3_aa: CAFAYSTVLGDTLRFTDKLIF; cdr3_nt: TGTGCCTTCGCCTACTCTACTGTACTGGGGGATACTTTACGGTTCACCGATAAACTCATCTTT
j_call: TRDJ1; d_call: -; v_call: TRDV1; clone_size: large; cdr3_aa: CALGFSPFHTDKLIF; cdr3_nt: TGTGCTCTTGGGTTCTCTCCTTTTCACACCGATAAACTCATCTTT
j_call: TRDJ1; d_call: -; v_call: TRAV29/DV5; clone_size: large; cdr3_aa: CAASVASGPYGYTDKLIF; cdr3_nt: TGTGCAGCAAGCGTGGCTTCCGGCCCATACGGGTACACCGATAAACTCATCTTT
j_call: TRDJ1; d_call: -; v_call: TRDV3; clone_size: -; cdr3_aa: CAGAFRRNWGPYTDKLIF; cdr3_nt: TGTGCCGGGGCCTTCCGAAGGAACTGGGGACCCTACACCGATAAACTCATCTTT
j_call: TRDJ1; d_call: -; v_call: TRDV1; clone_size: large; cdr3_aa: CALGEVPSRTRGFYTDKLIF; cdr3_nt: TGTGCTCTTGGGGAAGTACCTTCCCGTACTAGGGGCTTCTACACCGATAAACTCATCTTT
j_call: TRDJ1; d_call: -; v_call: TRDV1; clone_size: medium-sized; cdr3_aa: CALGEGLVLPTYTDKLIF; cdr3_nt: TGTGCTCTTGGGGAAGGGCTAGTCCTTCCCACCTACACCGATAAACTCATCTTT
j_call: TRDJ1; d_call: TRDD3; v_call: TRAV38-2/DV8; clone_size: medium-sized; cdr3_aa: CAYRTSPSFGRRWGIPDTDKLIF; cdr3_nt: TGTGCTTATAGGACCTCGCCTTCCTTCGGCAGACGCTGGGGGATACCGGACACCGATAAACTCATCTTT
j_call: TRDJ1; d_call: -; v_call: TRDV1; clone_size: large; cdr3_aa: CALGKSPRMGATDKLIF; cdr3_nt: TGTGCTCTTGGGAAGTCCCCCCGAATGGGGGCAACCGATAAACTCATCTTT
j_call: TRDJ1; d_call: TRDD3; v_call: TRDV3; clone_size: medium-sized; cdr3_aa: CAYGGPQPCGGSSDKLIF; cdr3_nt: TGTGCCTACGGGGGTCCACAGCCCTGTGGGGGATCGTCCGATAAACTCATCTTT
j_call: TRDJ1; d_call: -; v_call: TRAV29/DV5; clone_size: large; cdr3_aa: CAARALSEQTDKLIF; cdr3_nt: TGTGCAGCAAGGGCCCTTTCCGAACAGACCGATAAACTCATCTTT
j_call: TRDJ1; d_call: -; v_call: TRDV1; clone_size: medium-sized; cdr3_aa: CALGELSMVTDKLIF; cdr3_nt: TGTGCTCTTGGGGAACTTAGCATGGTTACCGATAAACTCATCTTT
j_call: TRDJ1; d_call: TRDD3; v_call: TRDV1; clone_size: -; cdr3_aa: CALGDQLPGILGDQMHTDKLIF; cdr3_nt: TGTGCTCTTGGGGACCAACTTCCCGGTATACTGGGGGATCAGATGCACACCGATAAACTCATCTTT
j_call: TRDJ1; d_call: TRDD3; v_call: TRDV1; clone_size: medium-sized; cdr3_aa: CALGELSPTYWGTDKLIF; cdr3_nt: TGTGCTCTTGGGGAACTCAGTCCTACGTACTGGGGGACCGATAAACTCATCTTT
j_call: TRDJ1; d_call: TRDD3; v_call: TRDV1; clone_size: large; cdr3_aa: CALGEGGSPLGAYTDKLIF; cdr3_nt: TGTGCTCTTGGGGAAGGTGGTAGTCCACTGGGGGCCTACACCGATAAACTCATCTTT
j_call: TRDJ1; d_call: TRDD3; v_call: TRDV2; clone_size: large; cdr3_aa: CACDTAGLLGDTNRDPTDKLIF; cdr3_nt: TGTGCCTGTGACACCGCTGGCTTACTGGGGGATACAAACCGCGACCCCACCGATAAACTCATCTTT
j_call: TRDJ1; d_call: -; v_call: TRDV1; clone_size: large; cdr3_aa: CALGRGHPGINTDKLIF; cdr3_nt: TGTGCTCTTGGGAGAGGGCATCCTGGAATTAACACCGATAAACTCATCTTT
j_call: TRDJ1; d_call: -; v_call: TRDV1; clone_size: large; cdr3_aa: CALGEIRPLVGFPTYTDKLIF; cdr3_nt: TGTGCTCTTGGGGAAATCCGGCCTCTTGTAGGTTTTCCAACGTACACCGATAAACTCATCTTT
j_call: TRDJ1; d_call: -; v_call: TRDV1; clone_size: large; cdr3_aa: CALGEGIPQTDKLIF; cdr3_nt: TGTGCTCTTGGGGAAGGCATCCCGCAGACCGATAAACTCATCTTT
j_call: TRDJ1; d_call: TRDD2; v_call: TRDV3; clone_size: few; cdr3_aa: CASTARPSYEGGRIYTDKLIF; cdr3_nt: TGTGCCTCAACCGCCCGACCTTCCTACGAGGGTGGGAGAATATACACCGATAAACTCATCTTT
j_call: TRDJ1; d_call: TRDD2; v_call: TRDV1; clone_size: medium-sized; cdr3_aa: CALGELGPGLPKELVGFPALNPRVKLIF; cdr3_nt: TGTGCTCTTGGGGAACTAGGTCCCGGCCTTCCTAAAGAGTTAGTTGGATTCCCTGCTTTAAACCCCCGAGTCAAACTCATCTTT
j_call: TRDJ1; d_call: -; v_call: TRDV1; clone_size: large; cdr3_aa: CALGDGLSVFVTDKLIF; cdr3_nt: TGTGCTCTTGGGGACGGGCTTTCTGTTTTCGTCACCGATAAACTCATCTTT